The 31 T cell receptor beta chains below all came from one sample that was sequenced in a study of sequential checkpoint blockade in melanoma. Method: immunoSEQ multiplex PCR; TCRdb's copy keeps in-frame clones and lacks some. This table holds fewer than 15,000 clones, 60% to 80% found once. Treatment given: randomized to nivolumab then ipilimumab (arm A) or the reverse (arm B). The sequencing used CD8+ T cells sorted from blood (inferred from file names), collected from a patient given nivolumab and ipilimumab in sequence. These receptors were taken from a human donor with melanoma.

J is TRBJ2-1 and V is TRBV4-1; 7 bases match TRBD2. The germline V gene has CDR1 MGHRA and CDR2 YSYEKL. The CDR3 length is 15 residues. J gave up 6 bases and V 4 bases, and 9 bases lay outside the gene matches. The CDR3 DNA is TGCGCCAGCAGCCCCAGGACTAGTCTACGCAATGAGCAGTTCTTC. Protein sequence: CASSPRTSLRNEQFF.

The rearrangement joins TRBV6-5 to TRBJ2-7, with 7 nucleotides matching TRBD1. Looked up from germline, CDR1 is MNHEY and CDR2 is SVGAGI. The CDR3 covers 14 residues. V was pared by 8 bases and J by 1 base, with 8 bases of the junction left unmatched. CDR3 DNA: TGTGCCAGCGCCGGGACAGCTCTTTCCTACGAGCAGTACTTC. The encoded protein is CASAGTALSYEQYF.

This rearrangement joins TRBV4-3 to TRBJ2-3, with D uncertain. The CDR3 loop spans 12 amino acids. Between the trimmed V and J ends, which lost 3 bases and 6 bases, there was a span of 7 bases. Germline lookup yields CDR1 LGHNA and CDR2 YSLEER. The CDR3 DNA follows: TGCGCCAGCAGCCATTCGGAGGATACGCAGTATTTT. It yields the protein CASSHSEDTQYF.

This rearrangement joins TRBV28 to TRBJ1-6, with D maybe TRBD1 (6 bases). This CDR3 is built from 13 residues. The V and J ends lost 3 bases and 9 bases respectively, with 9 bases between them. Germline values: CDR1 MDHEN, CDR2 SYDVKM. CDR3 protein: CASSFRGGSPLHF. CDR3 nucleotides: TGTGCCAGCAGTTTTCGAGGGGGTTCACCCCTCCACTTT.

J is TRBJ1-1 and V is TRBV6-5; tentative D call: TRBD1 (5 bases). The CDR3 is 13 residues long. CDR1 is MNHEY, CDR2 SVGAGI, per germline. The ends were cut back, 7 bases at V and 4 bases at J, with 13 bases in the middle. CDR3 amino acids: CASTWGVGTEAFF. In DNA form, the CDR3 reads TGTGCCAGCACATGGGGGGTGGGCACTGAAGCTTTCTTT.

The CDR3 here is CASSLARTGSYEQYF. CDR3 DNA sequence: TGTGCCAGCAGCTTAGCCAGGACAGGGAGTTACGAGCAGTACTTC. The genes are TRBV7-9 and TRBJ2-7, with TRBD1 identical over 8 bases. Losses at the gene ends were 0 bases for V and 4 bases for J; bases not matched to a gene: 5. The CDR3 extends over 15 amino acids. Per the germline V gene, CDR1 is SEHNR and CDR2 is FQNEAQ (reference sequence).

The chain is built from TRBV4-1 and TRBJ2-7; D is perhaps TRBD2 (6 bases). V lost 5 bases and J 1 base, leaving 15 bases between the germline ends. This CDR3 spans 15 amino acids. Germline V gene lookup returns CDR1 MGHRA and CDR2 YSYEKL. The CDR3 nucleotides are TGCGCCAGCAGCTCCAGTAGCGGAGGTTCCTACGAGCAGTACTTC. It yields the protein CASSSSSGGSYEQYF.

CDR3 loop: CASSPLAEPPYEQYF. CDR3 DNA: TGTGCCAGCAGTCCTCTAGCGGAGCCACCCTACGAGCAGTACTTC. The J gene is TRBJ2-7, the V gene TRBV5-6; 7 bases map to TRBD2. V was pared by 5 bases and J by 2 bases, with 10 bases of the junction left unmatched. The CDR3 has 15 residues. Germline-derived CDR1 and CDR2 are SGHDT and YYEEEE. The complete variable domain, with remaining parts taken from reference TRBV5-6 and TRBJ2-7, reads DAGVTQSPTHLIKTRGQQVTLRCSPKSGHDTVSWYQQALGQGPQFIFQYYEEEERQRGNFPDRFSGHQFPNYSSELNVNALLLGDSALYLCASSPLAEPPYEQYFGPGTRLTVT.

The rearrangement links TRBV28 to TRBJ2-7, with D maybe TRBD1 (6 bases). Trimming cost V 3 bases and J 6 bases, with 24 bases left between them. The CDR3 contains 17 residues. Germline V lookup: CDR1 MDHEN, CDR2 SYDVKM. The chain's CDR3 is CASSFPPRGFQGPEQYF. CDR3 bases: TGTGCCAGCAGTTTCCCTCCGCGCGGGTTTCAGGGGCCCGAGCAGTACTTC.

The rearrangement joins TRBV14 to TRBJ1-6; D gene ambiguous. CDR3 length: 16 amino acids. The V and J ends lost 1 base and 10 bases respectively, with 17 bases between them. The germline gives CDR1 SGHDN, CDR2 FVKESK. CDR3 in amino acids: CASSQAGVGPQSPLHF. CDR3 sequence (DNA): TGTGCCAGCAGCCAAGCCGGGGTGGGTCCCCAATCACCCCTCCACTTT.

This clone was counted only a few times. The rearrangement joins TRBV27 to TRBJ1-1; D is possibly TRBD1 (6 bases). CDR3 size: 13 residues. Per the germline V gene, CDR1 is MNHEY and CDR2 is SMNVEV (reference sequence). Trimming pared 3 bases from V and 6 bases from J, leaving 11 bases between. The CDR3 DNA reads TGTGCCAGCAGTTTTGGGACAAGCTCTGAAGCTTTCTTT. This encodes CASSFGTSSEAFF.

The chain joins TRBV19 to TRBJ2-7, with TRBD2 matching over 9 bases. Trimming cost V 1 base and J 2 bases; bases outside gene matches: 3. The CDR3 is 15 amino acids. CDR1 and CDR2 (germline): LNHDA, SQIVND (reference sequence). Here the CDR3 reads CASSIAASGAYEQYF. In nucleotides, the CDR3 is TGTGCCAGTAGTATAGCGGCTAGCGGGGCCTACGAGCAGTACTTC.

The chain has TRBV19 and TRBJ2-1; 7 bases agree with TRBD2. V shed 5 bases and J 10 bases; nucleotides not matched to a gene: 11. The CDR3 spans 14 residues. Per germline, CDR1 LNHDA and CDR2 SQIVND (reference sequence). CDR3 sequence reads: CASSPTRLAEEQFF. CDR3 DNA sequence: TGTGCCAGTAGTCCCACCCGTCTAGCGGAAGAGCAGTTCTTC. Together with reference TRBV19 and TRBJ2-1, the CDR3 gives the full variable domain: DGGITQSPKYLFRKEGQNVTLSCEQNLNHDAMYWYRQDPGQGLRLIYYSQIVNDFQKGDIAEGYSVSREKKESFPLTVTSAQKNPTAFYLCASSPTRLAEEQFFGPGTRLTVL.

CDR3 residues: CASSHSLDYLQTGELFF. Here the CDR3 DNA reads TGTGCCAGCAGCCACTCCCTGGACTACCTCCAAACCGGGGAGCTGTTTTTT. This chain connects TRBV27 to TRBJ2-2, with D tentatively TRBD2 (6 bases). Germline V gene data show CDR1 as MNHEY and CDR2 as SMNVEV (reference sequence). Trimming pared 6 bases from V and 5 bases from J, leaving 22 bases between. CDR3 size: 17 residues.

This chain links TRBV19 with TRBJ1-2; 10 nucleotides line up with TRBD1. Germline V gene sequence: CDR1 LNHDA, CDR2 SQIVND (reference sequence). The length of the CDR3 is 14 residues. V shed 5 bases, J shed 6 bases, and the junction held 6 bases outside the gene matches. The CDR3 sequence: CASSARTGGHGYTF. The CDR3 DNA sequence: TGTGCCAGTAGTGCGAGGACAGGGGGGCATGGCTACACCTTC.

The chain has TRBV6-5 and TRBJ2-1, with D possibly TRBD1 on 6 matching bases. Trimming removed 2 bases from V and 8 bases from J, with 13 bases in between. Germline V gene data show CDR1 as MNHEY and CDR2 as SVGAGI. The CDR3 covers 14 residues. CDR3 sequence: CASSYTGTSYEQFF. CDR3 in DNA: TGTGCCAGCAGTTACACCGGGACATCTTATGAGCAGTTCTTC.

V usage is TRBV27 and J usage is TRBJ2-2; TRBD2 agrees at 10 bases. CDR1 is MNHEY and CDR2 is SMNVEV in the germline V gene (reference sequence). Losses at the gene ends were 3 bases for V and 6 bases for J; bases not matched to a gene: 4. This CDR3 contains 15 residues. The CDR3 protein is CASSFKREGPGELFF. The CDR3 bases are TGTGCCAGCAGTTTCAAGCGGGAGGGCCCCGGGGAGCTGTTTTTT.

V is TRBV11-2 and J is TRBJ2-1; the match to TRBD2 covers 8 bases. J lost 8 bases, V lost 3 bases, and 9 bases had no gene match. The CDR3 extends over 15 amino acids. The germline V gene has CDR1 SGHAT and CDR2 FQNNGV. The CDR3: CASSFLLAGAHEQFF. CDR3 bases: TGTGCCAGCAGCTTCCTCCTAGCGGGCGCCCATGAGCAGTTCTTC.

This rearrangement joins TRBV6-5 to TRBJ2-1, with a weak D call TRBD2 (5 bases). The CDR3 spans 16 residues. Trimming cost V 0 bases and J 4 bases, with 13 bases left between them. Germline V lookup: CDR1 MNHEY, CDR2 SVGAGI. As DNA, the CDR3 is TGTGCCAGCAGTTACTCTACGGGCGGACTTTACAATGAGCAGTTCTTC. Translated: CASSYSTGGLYNEQFF.

This clone was counted between two and nine times. The V and J genes are TRBV7-2 and TRBJ2-2; no firm D call. This CDR3 has 13 residues. Germline values: CDR1 SGHTA, CDR2 FQGNSA. Trimming took 9 bases from V and 3 from J, leaving 11 bases between them. The CDR3 nucleotides read TGTGCCAGTAATTCACGGGACACCGGGGAGCTGTTTTTT. It is translated as CASNSRDTGELFF. Full variable domain (missing parts from reference TRBV7-2 and TRBJ2-2): GAGVSQSPSNKVTEKGKDVELRCDPISGHTALYWYRQSLGQGLEFLIYFQGNSAPDKSGLPSDRFSAERTGGSVSTLTIQRTQQEDSAVYLCASNSRDTGELFFGEGSRLTVL.

The chain employs TRBV14 and TRBJ2-1; 13 nucleotides align to TRBD2. The V segment lost 0 bases and the J segment 5 bases; nucleotides outside the gene matches: 4. This CDR3 comprises 17 residues. Per germline, CDR1 SGHDN and CDR2 FVKESK. The CDR3, as DNA: TGTGCCAGCAGCCAAGACCTCGGACTAGCGGGAGACAATGAGCAGTTCTTC. Its protein is CASSQDLGLAGDNEQFF. Full variable domain (missing parts from reference TRBV14 and TRBJ2-1): EAGVTQFPSHSVIEKGQTVTLRCDPISGHDNLYWYRRVMGKEIKFLLHFVKESKQDESGMPNNRFLAERTGGTYSTLKVQPAELEDSGVYFCASSQDLGLAGDNEQFFGPGTRLTVL.

The chain recombines TRBV30 with TRBJ1-4; 8 bases are a match to TRBD1. Germline CDR1 reads GTSNPN; CDR2 reads SVGIG (reference sequence). Trimming took 2 bases from V and 5 from J; bases not matched to a gene: 7. The CDR3 totals 15 residues. The CDR3 nucleotides are TGTGCCTGGAGTCCTCTCGGACAGGGAAATGAAAAACTGTTTTTT. As protein: CAWSPLGQGNEKLFF.

J is TRBJ2-2 and V is TRBV7-9, with TRBD2 matching 8 bases. Germline V CDR1 and CDR2: SEHNR, FQNEAQ (reference sequence). The CDR3 length is 15 residues. The ends lost 5 bases at V and 0 bases at J; junction bases unmatched: 2. The CDR3 here is CASSRGRTNTGELFF. CDR3 coding DNA: TGTGCCAGCAGCCGCGGGAGGACGAACACCGGGGAGCTGTTTTTT.

This clone turned up a few times. This chain uses TRBV29-1 with TRBJ1-1; maybe TRBD1 (6 bases). Trimming removed 5 bases at V and 0 bases at J, with 13 bases between. CDR1 and CDR2 from the germline V gene are SQVTM and ANQGSEA. This CDR3 is built from 14 residues. DNA of the CDR3: TGCAGCGTTCTTTCGGACAGATTGAACACTGAAGCTTTCTTT. Translating gives CSVLSDRLNTEAFF.

The J gene is TRBJ2-2, the V gene TRBV4-2; 13 nucleotides line up with TRBD2. Germline V gene data show CDR1 as LGHNA and CDR2 as YNFKEQ. The CDR3 is made up of 19 amino acids. V lost 5 bases, J lost 0 bases, and 9 bases stayed unmatched. The CDR3 spells CASSKGLAGPAANTGELFF. CDR3 DNA sequence: TGTGCCAGCAGCAAGGGACTAGCGGGACCGGCAGCGAACACCGGGGAGCTGTTTTTT.

CDR3 bases: TGCACCAGCAGCCGGACTAGCGGGAGGACCCAAGAGACCCAGTACTTC. Residues: CTSSRTSGRTQETQYF. The chain employs TRBV1 and TRBJ2-5; the table assigns TRBD2, which was not confirmed against the DNA. TRBV1 is termed a pseudogene. The CDR3 runs to 16 residues.

The J gene is TRBJ2-7, the V gene TRBV11-2; TRBD2 is a possible D gene (5 bases). This CDR3 has 15 amino acids. Trimming removed 2 bases from V and 1 base from J, with 12 bases in between. Germline V lookup: CDR1 SGHAT, CDR2 FQNNGV. Here the CDR3 DNA reads TGTGCCAGCAGCTTATTCGGGGAGCAATCCTACGAGCAGTACTTC. This gives the protein CASSLFGEQSYEQYF.

This chain uses TRBV19 with TRBJ2-3; D is ambiguous. The CDR3 has 13 amino acids. Deletions cut 4 bases from V and 0 bases from J, with 5 bases between. CDR1 is LNHDA and CDR2 is SQIVND in the germline V gene (reference sequence). CDR3 coding DNA: TGTGCCAGTAGTAGAGCAAGCACAGATACGCAGTATTTT. This sequence encodes CASSRASTDTQYF.

The chain has TRBV11-1 and TRBJ2-7, with 9 positions matching TRBD2. The CDR3 loop spans 15 amino acids. From germline, CDR1 is SGHAT and CDR2 FQDESV (reference sequence). The trim removed 5 bases at V and 3 bases at J, leaving 8 bases unmatched. The CDR3: CASSPAGGSDYEQYF. The CDR3 coding sequence is TGTGCCAGCAGCCCAGCGGGGGGTTCCGACTACGAGCAGTACTTC.

This chain uses TRBV21-1 with TRBJ2-4; TRBD2, the table's D call, was not compared with the DNA. TRBV21-1 is a pseudogene locus. The CDR3 runs 15 residues. The chain's CDR3 is CASTPRGTVCNIQYF. CDR3 sequence (DNA): TGTGCCAGCACCCCCCGGGGGACGGTTTGCAACATTCAGTACTTC.

This clone turned up a few times. The chain has TRBV5-5 and TRBJ2-5; 7 nucleotides match TRBD2. The J call may be incorrect, as the DNA end agrees better with TRBJ2-7. This CDR3 comprises 13 residues. Germline CDR1 reads SGHKS; CDR2 reads YYEKEE (reference sequence). The CDR3, as DNA: TGTGCCAGCAGCCGTGGGACTACCTACGAGCAGTACTTC. Translation: CASSRGTTYEQYF.